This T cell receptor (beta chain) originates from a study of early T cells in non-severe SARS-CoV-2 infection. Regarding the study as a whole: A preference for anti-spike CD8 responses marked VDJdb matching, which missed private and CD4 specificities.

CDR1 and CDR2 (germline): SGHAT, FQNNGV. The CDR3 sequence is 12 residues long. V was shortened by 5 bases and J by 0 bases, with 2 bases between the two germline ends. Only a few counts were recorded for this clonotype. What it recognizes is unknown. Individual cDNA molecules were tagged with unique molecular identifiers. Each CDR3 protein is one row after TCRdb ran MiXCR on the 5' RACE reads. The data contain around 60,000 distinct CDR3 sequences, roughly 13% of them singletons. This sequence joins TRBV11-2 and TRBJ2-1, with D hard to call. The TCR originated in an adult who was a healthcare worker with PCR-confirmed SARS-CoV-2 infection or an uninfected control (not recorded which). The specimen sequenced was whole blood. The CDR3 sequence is CASSISYNEQFF. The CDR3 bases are TGTGCCAGCAGCATCTCCTACAATGAGCAGTTCTTC.